Each of the 23 T cell receptor beta chains below was sequenced from the same sample in a study of prognosis after radiotherapy for stage I lung cancer. From genomic DNA, TCR beta CDR3 was amplified by two-round multiplex PCR. Primers specific to each TRBV and TRBJ gene drove first-round PCR. TCRdb re-called the multiplex PCR reads with MiXCR, one entry per CDR3 protein. The sample yields 13,000 to 15,000 distinct CDR3 sequences, around 40% seen once. The input for sequencing was PBMCs, taken before or after stereotactic body radiation therapy (not recorded which). These receptors originate from a donor of 50 years or more with non-small cell lung cancer.

This clonotype is medium-sized. The chain is built from TRBV20-1 and TRBJ1-6; D is unclear. The germline V gene encodes CDR1 DFQATT and CDR2 SNEGSKA (reference sequence). The CDR3 is made up of 15 amino acids. The V end was cut by 2 bases, the J end by 0 bases, with 8 bases between. The CDR3 nucleotides are TGCAGTGCTAGAATAGGAAGCTCCTATAATTCACCCCTCCACTTT. Translation: CSARIGSSYNSPLHF.

This clonotype is categorized as medium-sized (0.01 to 0.1%). The chain combines TRBV28 with TRBJ2-7; perhaps D is TRBD1 or TRBD2 (5 bases each). Germline V gene sequence: CDR1 MDHEN, CDR2 SYDVKM. The CDR3 has 14 residues. V dropped 7 bases and J dropped 1 base, with 14 bases sitting between them. Here the CDR3 reads CASIGDLGSYEQYF. The DNA for the CDR3 is TGTGCCAGCATAGGGGACCTGGGGTCCTACGAGCAGTACTTC. The whole variable domain, filled in from reference TRBV28 and TRBJ2-7, reads DVKVTQSSRYLVKRTGEKVFLECVQDMDHENMFWYRQDPGLGLRLIYFSYDVKMKEKGDIPEGYSVSREKKERFSLILESASTNQTSMYLCASIGDLGSYEQYFGPGTRLTVT.

This clonotype was observed at least ten times. The CDR3 protein is CATSRSGDRGSGEQYF. CDR3 coding DNA: TGTGCCACCAGCAGATCTGGGGACAGGGGTTCAGGCGAGCAGTACTTC. V is TRBV15 and J is TRBJ2-7, with 10 bases lining up with TRBD1. This CDR3 is built from 16 residues. The trim removed 2 bases at V and 6 bases at J, leaving 10 bases unmatched. CDR1 and CDR2 from the germline V gene are LNHNV and YYDKDF (reference sequence). Based on the CDR3 plus reference TRBV15 and TRBJ2-7, the full variable domain is DAMVIQNPRYQVTQFGKPVTLSCSQTLNHNVMYWYQQKSSQAPKLLFHYYDKDFNNEADTPDNFQSRRPNTSFCFLDIRSPGLGDTAMYLCATSRSGDRGSGEQYFGPGTRLTVT.

In its sample, this clonotype was seen many times. Here the CDR3 DNA reads TGTGCCAGCAGCCCCTCCGCGGGGTCCTACAATGAGCAGTTCTTC. This translates into CASSPSAGSYNEQFF. V is TRBV7-8 and J is TRBJ2-1, with a weak D call TRBD2 (6 bases). CDR1 is SGHVS, CDR2 FQNEAQ, per germline. The CDR3 extends over 15 amino acids. Deletions cut 5 bases from V and 1 base from J, with 12 bases between. Complete variable domain (other parts from reference TRBV7-8 and TRBJ2-1): GAGVSQSPRYKVAKRGQDVALRCDPISGHVSLFWYQQALGQGPEFLTYFQNEAQLDKSGLPSDRFFAERPEGSVSTLKIQRTQQEDSAVYLCASSPSAGSYNEQFFGPGTRLTVL.

The chain links TRBV19 to TRBJ1-5; no reliable D call. Trimming removed 3 bases at V and 3 bases at J, with 18 bases between. The CDR3 extends over 17 amino acids. From germline, CDR1 is LNHDA and CDR2 SQIVND (reference sequence). This CDR3 reads CASSIEWRRAPNQPQHF. DNA of the CDR3: TGTGCCAGTAGTATCGAGTGGAGACGGGCCCCCAATCAGCCCCAGCATTTT.

This clonotype was detected many times. This sequence joins TRBV15 and TRBJ2-7; 9 nucleotides agree with TRBD1. V lost 0 bases, J lost 6 bases, and 3 bases stayed unmatched. The CDR3 is made up of 14 amino acids. Per germline, CDR1 LNHNV and CDR2 YYDKDF (reference sequence). The CDR3, as DNA: TGTGCCACCAGCAGAGAGGGACAGGGTGGCGAGCAGTACTTC. Its translation: CATSREGQGGEQYF. Combining the CDR3 with reference TRBV15 and TRBJ2-7 gives the whole variable domain DAMVIQNPRYQVTQFGKPVTLSCSQTLNHNVMYWYQQKSSQAPKLLFHYYDKDFNNEADTPDNFQSRRPNTSFCFLDIRSPGLGDTAMYLCATSREGQGGEQYFGPGTRLTVT.

The chain employs TRBV6-1 and TRBJ2-1; 7 nucleotides align to TRBD1. The V gene's germline CDR1 is MNHNS and CDR2 SASEGT. V lost 7 bases to trimming and J lost 7 bases; unmatched junction nucleotides: 10. This CDR3 contains 14 residues. The CDR3 loop reads CASMPGDSLNEQFF. The CDR3 DNA sequence: TGTGCCAGCATGCCCGGGGACAGCTTGAATGAGCAGTTCTTC.

This clonotype was counted ten times or more. This chain links TRBV29-1 with TRBJ2-1; TRBD1 aligns across 7 bases. The V gene's germline CDR1 is SQVTM and CDR2 ANQGSEA. V dropped 5 bases and J dropped 6; count of bases not matched to a gene: 10. This CDR3 has 14 residues. The CDR3 here is CSVPIDRELNEQFF. The DNA of the CDR3 is TGCAGCGTTCCAATTGACAGGGAGCTCAATGAGCAGTTCTTC.

The chain is built from TRBV20-1 and TRBJ1-5, with a weak D call TRBD1 (6 bases). Germline values: CDR1 DFQATT, CDR2 SNEGSKA (reference sequence). The CDR3 has 15 residues. With 4 bases removed from V and 5 bases from J, the gap between germline ends came to 18 bases. In nucleotides, the CDR3 is TGCAGTGCTATTACAGGGCTGCAGTACGATCAGCCCCAGCATTTT. Translation: CSAITGLQYDQPQHF.

Sample share makes this clonotype medium-sized. The rearrangement links TRBV6-1 to TRBJ1-2; 7 bases are shared with TRBD1. In germline, CDR1 is MNHNS, CDR2 SASEGT. J was trimmed by 2 bases and V by 4 bases; bases with no gene match: 10. This CDR3 is built from 16 residues. CDR3 coding DNA: TGTGCCAGCAGTGCTTCCGGGGACAGAGGAAACTATGGCTACACCTTC. Protein: CASSASGDRGNYGYTF.

This clonotype was seen at least ten times. J is TRBJ1-2 and V is TRBV4-1, with 7 bases matching TRBD1. The J segment lost 8 bases and the V segment lost 3 bases, leaving 15 bases of the junction unmatched. This CDR3 contains 16 residues. In germline, CDR1 is MGHRA, CDR2 YSYEKL. For the CDR3, the DNA is TGCGCCAGCAGCCAGCCGAGATTCACAGGGGCTGGCGGCTACACCTTC. Protein: CASSQPRFTGAGGYTF.

This clonotype has a count of ten or more. The chain uses TRBV9 and TRBJ2-5; 12 bases agree with TRBD2. The CDR3 sequence is 14 residues long. Germline V gene lookup returns CDR1 SGDLS and CDR2 YYNGEE. With V trimmed by 4 bases and J by 4 bases, 2 bases remained unmatched. As DNA, the CDR3 is TGTGCCAGCAGCAGGACTAGCGGGATAGAGACCCAGTACTTC. This sequence encodes CASSRTSGIETQYF.

This clonotype was counted ten times or more. The chain employs TRBV19 and TRBJ2-5; 7 nucleotides match TRBD1. The CDR3 extends over 13 amino acids. V shed 3 bases, J shed 3 bases, and the junction held 1 base outside the gene matches. Per the germline V gene, CDR1 is LNHDA and CDR2 is SQIVND (reference sequence). CDR3 coding DNA: TGTGCCAGTAGTATGGGACAGAAAGAGACCCAGTACTTC. Translation: CASSMGQKETQYF.

This clonotype was detected ten times or more. The junction does not match germline at one end; this may be a read error. This chain joins TRBV6-5 and TRBJ2-6; D is ambiguous. Germline lookup yields CDR1 MNHEY and CDR2 SVGAGI. The CDR3 covers 15 residues. The CDR3 loop is CVSSYRSSGANVLTF. CDR3 bases: TGTGTCAGCAGTTACCGTAGCTCTGGGGCCAACGTCCTGACTTTC.

This clonotype was picked up many times. The chain links TRBV28 to TRBJ1-4, with 9 bases fitting TRBD1. CDR3 size: 15 residues. Per the germline V gene, CDR1 is MDHEN and CDR2 is SYDVKM. V gave up 2 bases and J gave up 8 bases; unmatched junction bases: 6. CDR3 sequence: CASSLNAGQGEKLFF. The CDR3 DNA follows: TGTGCCAGCAGTTTAAATGCGGGACAGGGAGAAAAACTGTTTTTT.

Ten or more counts support this clonotype. The chain is built from TRBV12-3 or TRBV12-4 and TRBJ2-1; 8 bases are shared with TRBD2. The J segment lost 7 bases and the V segment lost 5 bases, leaving 4 bases of the junction unmatched. The CDR3 consists of 13 residues. CDR3 sequence reads: CASSVTSANEQFF. The CDR3 bases are TGTGCCAGCAGTGTGACTAGCGCTAATGAGCAGTTCTTC.

This clonotype was found once. This may stem from a read error, because a much larger clone lies one nucleotide away. The chain has TRBV2 and TRBJ2-5, with D possibly TRBD1 on 5 matching bases. CDR3 size: 15 residues. V lost 7 bases to trimming and J lost 7 bases, with 22 bases between them. In germline, CDR1 is SNHLY, CDR2 FYNNEI. CDR3 DNA sequence: TGTGCCAGCATCAACCCATTGCAGGGCCGAGGGACCCAGTACTTC. Translation gives CASINPLQGRGTQYF.

This clonotype was observed a handful of times. A far larger clone is only one base removed, so a read error is likely. The gene calls are TRBV2 and TRBJ2-7; 10 bases are a match to TRBD2. CDR1 and CDR2 from the germline V gene are SNHLY and FYNNEI. The CDR3 consists of 15 residues. V lost 4 bases to trimming and J lost 7 bases; unmatched junction nucleotides: 10. CDR3 sequence: CASSVAGGSYNEQYF. The CDR3 DNA follows: TGTGCCAGCAGTGTAGCGGGAGGATCATACAATGAGCAGTACTTC.

This clonotype was detected many times. This rearrangement joins TRBV5-6 to TRBJ1-4; D gene uncertain. There are 14 residues in the CDR3. Germline-derived CDR1 and CDR2 are SGHDT and YYEEEE. V was shortened by 2 bases and J by 4 bases, with 9 bases between the two germline ends. CDR3 DNA sequence: TGTGCCAGCAGCTTTGGTGGGGTTAATGAAAAACTGTTTTTT. It codes for CASSFGGVNEKLFF.

Worth noting for this clonotype: A far more abundant clone sits one base away, making this likely a read error. V and J are TRBV6-5 and TRBJ2-2, with D possibly being TRBD1 or TRBD2 (5 bases each). V was pared by 6 bases and J by 9 bases, with 17 bases between. The CDR3 length is 14 residues. Germline assignment: CDR1 MNHEY and CDR2 SVGAGI. The CDR3 loop is CASRTAELTWELFF. The CDR3 nucleotides are TGTGCCAGCAGGACAGCGGAACTTACCTGGGAGCTGTTTTTT.

This clonotype was detected ten times or more. The chain employs TRBV3-1 and TRBJ1-1; no firm D call. The V end was cut by 2 bases, the J end by 2 bases, with 9 bases between. Per germline, CDR1 LGHDT and CDR2 YNNKEL (reference sequence). CDR3 length: 14 residues. Here the CDR3 DNA reads TGTGCCAGCAGCCAACGGGTTTCTAACACTGAAGCTTTCTTT. Protein product: CASSQRVSNTEAFF.

To note about this clonotype: It is likely a read error: a sequence one base away is far more abundant. The chain couples TRBV6-8 to TRBJ2-3; D remains unclear. Looked up from germline, CDR1 is MNHGY and CDR2 is SAAAGT. The CDR3 loop spans 11 amino acids. The CDR3 spells CAISRSDTQYF. In DNA form, the CDR3 reads TGTGCCATCAGTCGCTCAGATACGCAGTATTTT.

Worth noting for this clonotype: A read error may be the cause here, since a much bigger clone is one base away. V usage is TRBV19 and J usage is TRBJ2-3; 7 nucleotides align to TRBD2. Per the germline V gene, CDR1 is LNHDA and CDR2 is SQIVND (reference sequence). Germline trimming cut 4 bases from V and 13 bases from J; bases unmatched to any gene: 14. This CDR3 spans 14 amino acids. The CDR3 protein is CASSRQTSTDMKYF. The CDR3 DNA is TGTGCCAGTAGTAGACAGACTAGCACAGATATGAAGTATTTT. The variable domain in full, with the rest retrieved from reference TRBV19 and TRBJ2-3, is DGGITQSPKYLFRKEGQNVTLSCEQNLNHDAMYWYRQDPGQGLRLIYYSQIVNDFQKGDIAEGYSVSREKKESFPLTVTSAQKNPTAFYLCASSRQTSTDMKYFGPGTRLTVL.